One sample yielded the 27 T cell receptor beta chains listed below, sequenced in a study of T cell changes during pregnancy in multiple sclerosis (dated by TCRdb to the late 2010s). The library was made by the immunoSEQ multiplex PCR assay. This immuneACCESS table, as held by TCRdb, lists in-frame sequences with V and J called but not all clones. Of the missing ones, under half trace to an unresolved V gene in checked studies; the others have no known cause. The sample table records about 98,000 clones; under 95% of these occur just once. The ten largest clones take up more than 2% of the sample. The sequenced sample was peripheral blood, obtained after pregnancy. The receptors stem from a female donor in good health, enrolled as a control in a pregnancy study.

The rearrangement links TRBV5-4 to TRBJ1-6, with D tentatively TRBD1 (6 bases). This CDR3 comprises 15 residues. Trimming removed 3 bases from V and 10 bases from J, with 17 bases in between. Germline V lookup: CDR1 SGHNT, CDR2 YYREEE (reference sequence). In nucleotides, the CDR3 is TGTGCCAGCAGCTCCGAGGACAGAACTCTCTCACCCCTCCACTTT. Translation: CASSSEDRTLSPLHF.

The chain employs TRBV2 and TRBJ1-1, with a weak D call TRBD1 (6 bases). V was pared by 6 bases and J by 6 bases, with 17 bases between. The germline V gene encodes CDR1 SNHLY and CDR2 FYNNEI. The length of the CDR3 is 14 residues. The CDR3 loop reads CASSIRLGAAEAFF. CDR3 in DNA: TGTGCCAGCAGCATCCGACTGGGGGCAGCTGAAGCTTTCTTT.

The chain has TRBV7-9 and TRBJ2-7; D not resolved. Germline values: CDR1 SEHNR, CDR2 FQNEAQ (reference sequence). The CDR3 runs 11 residues. V was pared by 5 bases and J by 8 bases, with 10 bases between. The CDR3 protein is CASSRLSKQYF. DNA for the CDR3: TGTGCCAGCAGCCGCCTAAGTAAGCAGTACTTC.

The chain has TRBV25-1 and TRBJ1-1; TRBD1 might be the D (6 bases). V was pared by 8 bases and J by 11 bases, with 18 bases between. This CDR3 spans 12 amino acids. The germline V gene has CDR1 MGHDK and CDR2 SYGVNS. Here the CDR3 reads CASSRGQLAAFF. For the CDR3, the DNA is TGTGCCAGCTCCAGAGGACAGCTGGCTGCTTTCTTT.

The CDR3 is CASTLGQASSYEQYF. The CDR3 DNA is TGTGCCAGCACCCTCGGACAGGCGAGCTCCTACGAGCAGTACTTC. This chain joins TRBV2 and TRBJ2-7, with TRBD1 matching 7 bases. Germline CDR1 is SNHLY and CDR2 is FYNNEI. After removal of 7 bases from V and 0 bases from J, the junction contained 9 bases not matched to a gene. The CDR3 length is 15 residues. The full variable domain, rest sourced from reference TRBV2 and TRBJ2-7, is EPEVTQTPSHQVTQMGQEVILRCVPISNHLYFYWYRQILGQKVEFLVSFYNNEISEKSEIFDDQFSVERPDGSNFTLKIRSTKLEDSAMYFCASTLGQASSYEQYFGPGTRLTVT.

The rearrangement uses TRBV25-1 and TRBJ2-3; TRBD2 might be the D (5 bases). Germline CDR1 and CDR2: MGHDK and SYGVNS. CDR3 length equals 15 residues. V lost 4 bases and J 1 base, leaving 12 bases between the germline ends. CDR3 loop: CASSALGAGTDTQYF. The CDR3 DNA reads as TGTGCCAGCAGTGCTCTGGGAGCTGGCACAGATACGCAGTATTTT.

This chain joins TRBV12-5 and TRBJ1-2; 7 nucleotides line up with TRBD1. Looked up from germline, CDR1 is LGHNT and CDR2 is FRNRAP. This CDR3 is 15 amino acids long. With 4 bases clipped from V and 4 bases from J, the junction kept 9 bases outside the gene matches. The chain's CDR3 is CASGSAGTDIYGYTF. The CDR3 DNA follows: TGTGCTAGTGGTTCAGCCGGGACAGACATCTATGGCTACACCTTC.

The rearrangement joins TRBV6-5 to TRBJ1-1, with D unclear. Looked up from germline, CDR1 is MNHEY and CDR2 is SVGAGI. V was trimmed by 7 bases and J by 1 base, leaving 10 bases between them. CDR3 length: 13 residues. The CDR3 loop reads CASTEHQNTEAFF. The CDR3 nucleotides read TGTGCCAGCACCGAACACCAGAACACTGAAGCTTTCTTT.

This chain links TRBV19 with TRBJ2-7; 7 bases line up with TRBD1. J lost 2 bases, V lost 3 bases, and 7 bases had no gene match. CDR3 size: 15 residues. In germline, CDR1 is LNHDA, CDR2 SQIVND (reference sequence). The CDR3 coding sequence is TGTGCCAGTAGTATCGTTTCCGGGACAGCCTACGAGCAGTACTTC. Its translation: CASSIVSGTAYEQYF.

The chain is built from TRBV6-5 and TRBJ2-7, with D tentatively TRBD1 (6 bases). The CDR3 extends over 16 amino acids. V shed 2 bases and J shed 3 bases, with 17 bases lying between them. CDR1 MNHEY and CDR2 SVGAGI come from the germline V gene. CDR3 in amino acids: CASSYSLSGQSYEQYF. In DNA, the CDR3 is TGTGCCAGCAGTTACAGCTTGTCGGGACAAAGCTACGAGCAGTACTTC.

The sample holds a few counts of this clone. J is TRBJ1-1 and V is TRBV27, with TRBD1 identical over 9 bases. The J segment lost 6 bases and the V segment lost 4 bases, leaving 3 bases of the junction unmatched. The CDR3 sequence is 13 residues long. The germline gives CDR1 MNHEY, CDR2 SMNVEV (reference sequence). CDR3 amino acids: CASSYNRGPEAFF. For the CDR3, the DNA is TGTGCCAGCAGTTACAACAGGGGGCCTGAAGCTTTCTTT.

This clone was seen once. The junction does not match germline at one end; this may be a read error. The V gene is TRBV5-1, the J gene TRBJ2-7; 8 bases line up with TRBD2. The CDR3 has 15 amino acids. CDR1 SGHRS and CDR2 YFSETQ come from the germline V gene. The CDR3 nucleotides are TGCGCCAGCAGCCCCGGACTAGCTGGGGGCTACGAGCAGTGCTTC. Protein sequence: CASSPGLAGGYEQCF.

The rearrangement joins TRBV30 to TRBJ1-1, with D maybe TRBD1 (6 bases). V lost 2 bases and J lost 7, with 11 bases in between. The CDR3 extends over 12 amino acids. Germline CDR1 and CDR2: GTSNPN and SVGIG (reference sequence). Here the CDR3 DNA reads TGTGCCTGGAGTCCCAGGGGCAGTGAAGCTTTCTTT. This encodes CAWSPRGSEAFF.

V is TRBV19 and J is TRBJ2-1; 8 nucleotides agree with TRBD2. The V gene end was trimmed by 4 bases and the J gene end by 4 bases; junction bases not matched to a gene: 3. The CDR3 extends over 14 amino acids. The germline V gene has CDR1 LNHDA and CDR2 SQIVND (reference sequence). The CDR3 sequence is CASSRRGRYNEQFF. CDR3 coding DNA: TGTGCCAGTAGTAGGCGCGGGAGGTACAATGAGCAGTTCTTC.

As DNA, the CDR3 is TGTGCCAGCAGCGGTCAGAGGAGTTACTACGAGCAGTACTTC. This translates into CASSGQRSYYEQYF. The rearrangement joins TRBV7-9 to TRBJ2-7; D remains ambiguous. The V end lost 5 bases, the J end lost 3 bases, and 14 bases lay between the germline ends. Germline values: CDR1 SEHNR, CDR2 FQNEAQ (reference sequence). This CDR3 is 14 amino acids long. Full variable domain (remainder filled in from reference TRBV7-9 and TRBJ2-7): DTGVSQNPRHKITKRGQNVTFRCDPISEHNRLYWYRQTLGQGPEFLTYFQNEAQLEKSRLLSDRFSAERPKGSFSTLEIQRTEQGDSAMYLCASSGQRSYYEQYFGPGTRLTVT.

The V and J genes are TRBV7-2 and TRBJ2-6; D unresolved. The CDR3 is made up of 15 amino acids. CDR1 and CDR2 from the germline V gene are SGHTA and FQGNSA. V lost 0 bases and J 0 bases, leaving 3 bases between the germline ends. The CDR3 sequence: CASSLASSGANVLTF. The CDR3, as DNA: TGTGCCAGCAGCTTAGCCAGCTCTGGGGCCAACGTCCTGACTTTC.

The rearrangement uses TRBV19 and TRBJ1-5; possible D gene TRBD1, 6 bases. The CDR3 is 13 residues long. CDR1 is LNHDA and CDR2 is SQIVND in the germline V gene (reference sequence). The V end was cut by 10 bases, the J end by 7 bases, with 17 bases between. The CDR3 DNA follows: TGTGCCATAGGTGGGGGGGCTGACCAGCCCCAGCATTTT. It yields the protein CAIGGGADQPQHF.

The rearrangement uses TRBV16 and TRBJ2-5, with 7 bases aligning to TRBD2. V shed 2 bases and J 5 bases; nucleotides not matched to a gene: 8. Germline V CDR1 and CDR2: KGHSY, FQNENV. The CDR3 sequence is 15 residues long. The CDR3 bases are TGTGCCAGCAGCCAAGGTGGCGGGGGACGGGAGACCCAGTACTTC. Protein product: CASSQGGGGRETQYF. Full variable domain (remainder filled in from reference TRBV16 and TRBJ2-5): GEEVAQTPKHLVRGEGQKAKLYCAPIKGHSYVFWYQQVLKNEFKFLISFQNENVFDETGMPKERFSAKCLPNSPCSLEIQATKLEDSAVYFCASSQGGGGRETQYFGPGTRLLVL.

This clone was observed a single time. J is TRBJ2-2 and V is TRBV30; D possibly corresponds to TRBD1 (6 bases). The V end was cut by 3 bases, the J end by 1 base, with 6 bases between. Germline assignment: CDR1 GTSNPN and CDR2 SVGIG (reference sequence). This CDR3 comprises 13 residues. The CDR3 loop reads CAWRTGNTGELFF. As DNA, the CDR3 is TGTGCCTGGAGGACAGGGAACACCGGGGAGCTGTTTTTT.

This rearrangement joins TRBV29-1 to TRBJ2-7; 9 bases align to TRBD1. V shed 6 bases and J 5 bases; nucleotides not matched to a gene: 8. Germline V gives CDR1 SQVTM, CDR2 ANQGSEA. The CDR3 has 13 residues. The CDR3 here is CSVTTDRGDEQYF. CDR3 DNA: TGCAGCGTGACAACGGACAGGGGTGACGAGCAGTACTTC.

The rearrangement joins TRBV30 to TRBJ1-1, with D maybe TRBD1 (5 bases). Germline CDR1 and CDR2: GTSNPN and SVGIG (reference sequence). Trimming pared 1 base from V and 4 bases from J, leaving 7 bases between. This CDR3 contains 12 residues. This chain's CDR3 is CAWSATGTEAFF. The DNA of the CDR3 is TGTGCCTGGAGTGCTACAGGCACTGAAGCTTTCTTT. The variable domain in full, with the rest retrieved from reference TRBV30 and TRBJ1-1, is SQTIHQWPATLVQPVGSPLSLECTVEGTSNPNLYWYRQAAGRGLQLLFYSVGIGQISSEVPQNLSASRPQDRQFILSSKKLLLSDSGFYLCAWSATGTEAFFGQGTRLTVV.

This chain joins TRBV13 and TRBJ2-5; a possible D gene is TRBD1 (6 bases). Between the trimmed V and J ends, which lost 3 bases and 5 bases, there was a span of 16 bases. CDR1 and CDR2 (germline): PRHDT, FYEKMQ (reference sequence). The CDR3 loop spans 15 amino acids. The CDR3 sequence is CASSLRTGSSETQYF. In DNA form, the CDR3 reads TGTGCCAGCAGCTTGCGAACAGGGTCGTCGGAGACCCAGTACTTC.

V and J are TRBV28 and TRBJ2-6; possibly TRBD2 for D (5 bases). Germline V gene data show CDR1 as MDHEN and CDR2 as SYDVKM. Trimming stripped 3 bases from V and 0 bases from J, with 12 bases between. The CDR3 runs to 17 residues. The CDR3 DNA reads TGTGCCAGCAGTTTCCCTGGGGAGCACTCTGGGGCCAACGTCCTGACTTTC. Protein sequence: CASSFPGEHSGANVLTF.

V is TRBV11-2 and J is TRBJ2-7; no clear D gene. The germline CDR1 and CDR2 sequences are SGHAT and FQNNGV. The V and J ends lost 1 base and 2 bases respectively, with 6 bases between them. The CDR3 length is 13 residues. The chain's CDR3 is CASSLGRPYEQYF. CDR3 sequence (DNA): TGTGCCAGCAGCTTAGGGCGGCCCTACGAGCAGTACTTC.

This chain uses TRBV2 with TRBJ2-3, with 7 positions matching TRBD2. V trimming: 7 bases; J trimming: 6 bases; junction bases outside the gene matches: 13. This CDR3 has 15 amino acids. Germline values: CDR1 SNHLY, CDR2 FYNNEI. CDR3 bases: TGTGCCAGCATCCTCGGGGAGGGTGGAGGGGATACGCAGTATTTT. Protein product: CASILGEGGGDTQYF.

The chain uses TRBV5-1 and TRBJ1-2; TRBD1 matches at 11 bases. V was pared by 0 bases and J by 6 bases, with 4 bases of the junction left unmatched. The CDR3 runs 15 residues. From germline, CDR1 is SGHRS and CDR2 YFSETQ. This CDR3 reads CASSLAWTGGDGYTF. As DNA, the CDR3 is TGCGCCAGCAGCTTGGCCTGGACAGGGGGCGATGGCTACACCTTC.

The rearrangement links TRBV6-5 to TRBJ1-1, with D tentatively TRBD1 (5 bases). Trimming took 6 bases from V and 4 from J, leaving 12 bases between them. This CDR3 has 13 residues. Germline V gives CDR1 MNHEY, CDR2 SVGAGI. In nucleotides, the CDR3 is TGTGCCAGCAGCCAACAGGAGGGCACTGAAGCTTTCTTT. Translating it yields CASSQQEGTEAFF.